This T cell receptor (beta chain) emerged from a study of cytomegalovirus exposure and HLA in healthy donors. Study-level results: Reports showed the classifier diagnosing cytomegalovirus status with high specificity and sensitivity.

The germline V gene has CDR1 SGHRS and CDR2 YFSETQ. This CDR3 spans 15 amino acids. J lost 3 bases, V lost 1 base, and 4 bases had no gene match. PCR employed 60 Vbeta and 13 Jbeta primers. The table came from immunoSEQ multiplex PCR; TCRdb's copy has only in-frame clones and leaves some out. The sample gives 140,000 or so clones, approximately 91% of which show up once; around 0.5% is in the top ten. Comments on this clone: As yet, its antigen is unknown.

This receptor was identified in a woman between 35 and 50 years old in good health and CMV-seronegative. The specimen sequenced was PBMCs. The chain recombines TRBV5-1 with TRBJ1-1; 9 bases are shared with TRBD1. This CDR3 reads CASSLLGQGHTEAFF. CDR3 coding DNA: TGCGCCAGCAGCTTGTTGGGACAGGGTCACACTGAAGCTTTCTTT.